Presented here are 31 T cell receptor beta chains from one specimen sequenced in a study of blood T cell repertoires in COVID-19. The table came from immunoSEQ multiplex PCR; TCRdb's copy has only in-frame clones and leaves some out. The table lists approximately 260,000 clones, about 86% of them singletons. The sample was peripheral blood. These receptors all stem from a woman aged 80 or over with acute or convalescent COVID-19.

The chain links TRBV28 to TRBJ1-1; a weak D match, TRBD1 (6 bases). Trimming took 7 bases from V and 6 from J, leaving 18 bases between them. CDR1 and CDR2 (germline): MDHEN, SYDVKM. The CDR3 is made up of 14 amino acids. CDR3 sequence: CASTPGGARPEAFF. CDR3 nucleotides: TGTGCCAGCACCCCCGGGGGGGCCCGCCCTGAAGCTTTCTTT.

V and J are TRBV19 and TRBJ2-3; no definite D call. V was shortened by 1 base and J by 6 bases, with 8 bases between the two germline ends. This CDR3 comprises 13 residues. Germline assignment: CDR1 LNHDA and CDR2 SQIVND (reference sequence). The CDR3 nucleotides read TGTGCCAGTAGTATAGGCCTCCGGGATACGCAGTATTTT. Translating gives CASSIGLRDTQYF.

As for this clone: Other nucleotide sequences from this sample produce the same CDR3. The V call is TRBV5-1, the J call TRBJ2-1, with 9 bases matching TRBD2. The germline CDR1 and CDR2 sequences are SGHRS and YFSETQ. CDR3 length: 15 amino acids. The J segment lost 7 bases and the V segment lost 0 bases, leaving 5 bases of the junction unmatched. The CDR3 region has the DNA TGCGCCAGCAGCTTGGGGCTAGCGGGGATAAATGAGCAGTTCTTC. Protein: CASSLGLAGINEQFF.

This clone was picked up one time. The V gene is TRBV7-3, the J gene TRBJ2-1; possibly TRBD2 for D (6 bases). The ends were cut back, 6 bases at V and 8 bases at J, with 20 bases in the middle. Germline V gene sequence: CDR1 SGHTA, CDR2 FQGTGA. The CDR3 extends over 15 amino acids. CDR3 nucleotide sequence: TGTGCCAGCAGTTTCGGCGGAGGGATCGGGGATGAGCAGTTCTTC. This sequence encodes CASSFGGGIGDEQFF.

This clone has only one observation. V and J are TRBV7-2 and TRBJ2-2; 9 nucleotides align to TRBD2. Germline CDR1 and CDR2: SGHTA and FQGNSA. The CDR3 length is 17 residues. Trimming removed 2 bases from V and 5 bases from J; junction bases left unmatched: 9. CDR3 bases: TGTGCCAGCAGCTTACAACTCGCGGGGGGGCGGACCGGGGAGCTGTTTTTT. Amino acid sequence: CASSLQLAGGRTGELFF.

The chain recombines TRBV5-1 with TRBJ2-7; D unresolved. Trimming removed 2 bases at V and 0 bases at J, with 9 bases between. In germline, CDR1 is SGHRS, CDR2 YFSETQ. The CDR3 runs to 14 residues. The CDR3 protein is CASSFPGSSYEQYF. CDR3 coding DNA: TGCGCCAGCAGCTTCCCCGGTAGCTCCTACGAGCAGTACTTC.

The rearrangement links TRBV2 to TRBJ1-5, with TRBD1 identical over 9 bases. The CDR3 loop spans 17 amino acids. CDR1 and CDR2 (germline): SNHLY, FYNNEI. The V and J ends lost 3 bases and 0 bases, in that order; junction bases with no gene match: 6. The CDR3 DNA reads as TGTGCCAGCAGTGACAGGACAGGGGTGGATAGCAATCAGCCCCAGCATTTT. Translation: CASSDRTGVDSNQPQHF.

The rearrangement links TRBV27 to TRBJ2-3; 9 bases map to TRBD1. The trim removed 2 bases at V and 4 bases at J, leaving 10 bases unmatched. Germline values: CDR1 MNHEY, CDR2 SMNVEV (reference sequence). The length of the CDR3 is 17 residues. The CDR3 DNA follows: TGTGCCAGCAGTTTAAGGGGGGGACAGGGAGGCGCAGATACGCAGTATTTT. Protein sequence: CASSLRGGQGGADTQYF.

V usage is TRBV4-2 and J usage is TRBJ2-7, with D unresolved. This CDR3 comprises 15 residues. The V and J ends lost 1 base and 0 bases respectively, with 10 bases between them. Germline V gives CDR1 LGHNA, CDR2 YNFKEQ. DNA for the CDR3: TGTGCCAGCAGCCAAGCTGGTACCGGCTCCTACGAGCAGTACTTC. Its protein is CASSQAGTGSYEQYF.

The CDR3 protein is CASSEGQGVGELFF. The CDR3 region has the DNA TGCGCCAGCAGCGAGGGACAGGGAGTCGGGGAGCTGTTTTTT. This chain joins TRBV5-1 and TRBJ2-2, with 9 bases matching TRBD1. This CDR3 has 14 amino acids. CDR1 and CDR2 (germline): SGHRS, YFSETQ. Trimming took 4 bases from V and 7 from J; bases not matched to a gene: 5.

V is TRBV20-1 and J is TRBJ1-5, with D hard to call. Trimming stripped 3 bases from V and 1 base from J, with 10 bases between. CDR3 size: 14 residues. Germline-derived CDR1 and CDR2 are DFQATT and SNEGSKA (reference sequence). CDR3 residues: CSASPQRSNQPQHF. The CDR3 DNA follows: TGCAGTGCTAGTCCCCAGAGGAGCAATCAGCCCCAGCATTTT.

Only one count was recorded for this clone. This chain uses TRBV6-5 with TRBJ2-1, with D possibly being TRBD2 (7 bases). The CDR3 extends over 14 amino acids. The V and J ends lost 1 base and 7 bases respectively, with 11 bases between them. The germline V gene encodes CDR1 MNHEY and CDR2 SVGAGI. DNA for the CDR3: TGTGCCAGCAGTTACTGGGGGAGGGGGAATGAGCAGTTCTTC. It specifies CASSYWGRGNEQFF.

The chain uses TRBV28 and TRBJ1-2, with a tentative D call TRBD1 (5 bases). The CDR3 runs to 12 residues. Trimming shortened V by 3 bases and J by 8 bases, and 10 bases separated the two germline ends. The V gene's germline CDR1 is MDHEN and CDR2 SYDVKM. CDR3 sequence (DNA): TGTGCCAGCAGTTTTAGAGGACACGGCTACACCTTC. Protein: CASSFRGHGYTF.

The genes are TRBV2 and TRBJ1-2; 8 bases agree with TRBD1. V lost 3 bases, J lost 3 bases, and 3 bases stayed unmatched. The germline CDR1 and CDR2 sequences are SNHLY and FYNNEI. The length of the CDR3 is 14 residues. The CDR3 loop is CASSDWDRHYGYTF. The CDR3, as DNA: TGTGCCAGCAGTGACTGGGACAGGCACTATGGCTACACCTTC.

This rearrangement joins TRBV12-3 or TRBV12-4 to TRBJ2-7; D not resolved. The CDR3 has 13 residues. Trimming removed 6 bases from V and 1 base from J, with 10 bases in between. The CDR3 coding sequence is TGTGCCAGCAGCCCTACAGTATCCTACGAGCAGTACTTC. The encoded protein is CASSPTVSYEQYF.

The chain has TRBV6-6 and TRBJ1-4; 9 bases agree with TRBD1. With V trimmed by 7 bases and J by 11 bases, 14 bases remained unmatched. This CDR3 spans 15 amino acids. Germline loops: CDR1 MNHNY, CDR2 SVGAGI (reference sequence). CDR3 region: CASKPPGTGSGKLFF. The CDR3 region has the DNA TGTGCCAGCAAACCGCCCGGGACAGGGAGCGGTAAACTGTTTTTT.

V and J are TRBV5-4 and TRBJ1-1; TRBD1 matches at 7 bases. The CDR3 runs to 17 residues. Germline CDR1 is SGHNT and CDR2 is YYREEE (reference sequence). Germline trimming cut 4 bases from V and 1 base from J; bases unmatched to any gene: 13. In DNA form, the CDR3 reads TGTGCCAGCAGCCCATTCAGGGGGGCAAAAGGGAACACTGAAGCTTTCTTT. It is translated as CASSPFRGAKGNTEAFF.

The rearrangement links TRBV5-1 to TRBJ2-5; a possible D gene is TRBD1 (6 bases). The germline gives CDR1 SGHRS, CDR2 YFSETQ. The CDR3 length is 16 residues. Trimming took 3 bases from V and 4 from J, leaving 19 bases between them. In DNA, the CDR3 is TGCGCCAGCAGCTCTTACTATTACAGGGTCGGAGAGACCCAGTACTTC. It codes for CASSSYYYRVGETQYF. The whole variable domain, filled in from reference TRBV5-1 and TRBJ2-5, reads KAGVTQTPRYLIKTRGQQVTLSCSPISGHRSVSWYQQTPGQGLQFLFEYFSETQRNKGNFPGRFSGRQFSNSRSEMNVSTLELGDSALYLCASSSYYYRVGETQYFGPGTRLLVL.

The chain combines TRBV19 with TRBJ2-5; D is possibly TRBD1 (6 bases). CDR3 length equals 14 residues. Looked up from germline, CDR1 is LNHDA and CDR2 is SQIVND (reference sequence). V gave up 5 bases and J gave up 5 bases, with 15 bases separating them. The CDR3 coding sequence is TGTGCCAGTAGTGCCCACAGGGTCCCGGAGACCCAGTACTTC. Amino acids: CASSAHRVPETQYF.

The chain combines TRBV28 with TRBJ2-1, with 8 bases matching TRBD1. The CDR3 is made up of 15 amino acids. The ends lost 5 bases at V and 6 bases at J; junction bases unmatched: 9. CDR1 is MDHEN, CDR2 SYDVKM, per germline. CDR3 in DNA: TGTGCCAGCAGTGTCCCAGGGGGCGCGGCCAATGAGCAGTTCTTC. This gives the protein CASSVPGGAANEQFF.

This chain joins TRBV28 and TRBJ1-5; D possibly corresponds to TRBD1 (6 bases). In germline, CDR1 is MDHEN, CDR2 SYDVKM. This CDR3 is 12 amino acids long. Trimming removed 8 bases at V and 6 bases at J, with 11 bases between. Here the CDR3 DNA reads TGTGCCAGCTTGGCAGGGGTTCAGCCCCAGCATTTT. As protein: CASLAGVQPQHF.

This sequence joins TRBV6-6 and TRBJ2-5; D may be TRBD2 (5 bases). The CDR3 runs 18 residues. V was clipped by 8 bases and J by 3 bases, with 28 bases between them. Germline assignment: CDR1 MNHNY and CDR2 SVGAGI (reference sequence). The CDR3, as DNA: TGTGCCAGCGGTCGGCGGGCGGCGTCTCCCCCCCGTGAAGAGACCCAGTACTTC. Its protein product is CASGRRAASPPREETQYF.

The chain combines TRBV7-8 with TRBJ2-5, with TRBD2 matching over 7 bases. V gave up 4 bases and J gave up 5 bases; unmatched junction bases: 10. This CDR3 contains 15 residues. Germline-derived CDR1 and CDR2 are SGHVS and FQNEAQ. This CDR3 is CASSSTRTRRETQYF. The CDR3 region has the DNA TGTGCCAGCAGCTCGACCAGGACTAGAAGGGAGACCCAGTACTTC.

This clone has a handful of counts. V and J are TRBV6-5 and TRBJ1-5, with 8 bases matching TRBD1. V shed 5 bases, J shed 3 bases, and the junction held 6 bases outside the gene matches. This CDR3 is built from 15 residues. Germline-derived CDR1 and CDR2 are MNHEY and SVGAGI. DNA of the CDR3: TGTGCCAGCAGTCAGACAGGGGTCCCCAATCAGCCCCAGCATTTT. As protein: CASSQTGVPNQPQHF.

V and J are TRBV5-1 and TRBJ2-6; D gene uncertain. This CDR3 comprises 14 residues. Germline CDR1 SGHRS, CDR2 YFSETQ. Trimming shortened V by 5 bases and J by 4 bases, and 10 bases separated the two germline ends. CDR3 sequence: CASSPSAGANVLTF. Here the CDR3 DNA reads TGCGCCAGCAGTCCTAGTGCCGGGGCCAACGTCCTGACTTTC.

This chain uses TRBV11-2 with TRBJ1-4, with D perhaps matching TRBD1 (5 bases). CDR1 is SGHAT and CDR2 is FQNNGV in the germline V gene. This CDR3 has 15 amino acids. V lost 0 bases, J lost 9 bases, and 14 bases lay in between. CDR3 in amino acids: CASSLEYGGSKKLFF. CDR3 bases: TGTGCCAGCAGCTTAGAGTACGGGGGGTCCAAAAAACTGTTTTTT.

The V and J genes are TRBV5-1 and TRBJ1-6; 9 bases align to TRBD1. CDR1 and CDR2 from the germline V gene are SGHRS and YFSETQ. The ends lost 3 bases at V and 8 bases at J; junction bases unmatched: 12. This CDR3 is 17 amino acids long. This chain's CDR3 is CASSWESIGTGHSPLHF. CDR3 nucleotides: TGCGCCAGCAGCTGGGAAAGTATAGGGACAGGGCATTCACCCCTCCACTTT.

The chain combines TRBV12-3 or TRBV12-4 with TRBJ1-2, with TRBD1 as a possible D gene (5 bases). This CDR3 contains 12 residues. Trimming left V 5 bases short and J 6 bases short, with 10 bases between. The CDR3, as DNA: TGTGCCAGCAGTCGGGCAGGGAATGGCTACACCTTC. Translation: CASSRAGNGYTF.

This clone was counted only a few times. CDR3 sequence reads: CATSRQNGNEQFF. The CDR3 DNA sequence: TGTGCCACCAGTAGACAAAACGGCAATGAGCAGTTCTTC. The chain is built from TRBV15 and TRBJ2-1; D is undetermined. V was pared by 6 bases and J by 6 bases, with 12 bases between. The CDR3 runs to 13 residues. Germline V gene lookup returns CDR1 LNHNV and CDR2 YYDKDF (reference sequence).

The chain employs TRBV10-3 and TRBJ1-2, with D unclear. V was pared by 11 bases and J by 6 bases, with 16 bases between. The CDR3 is made up of 12 amino acids. Germline V gene lookup returns CDR1 ENHRY and CDR2 SYGVKD. CDR3 sequence (DNA): TGTGCCTCGGGATCGAGGGTGGATGGCTACACCTTC. This codes for CASGSRVDGYTF.

The chain uses TRBV2 and TRBJ2-5; 7 nucleotides agree with TRBD1. The DNA end lines up better with TRBJ2-7; the J call may be wrong. This CDR3 has 13 amino acids. CDR1 and CDR2 (germline): SNHLY, FYNNEI. The CDR3 reads CASGDSISYEQYF. In DNA, the CDR3 is TGTGCCAGCGGGGACAGTATCTCCTACGAGCAGTACTTC.